Listed here are 26 T cell receptor beta chains from one sample, sequenced in a study of patients and donors after allogeneic stem cell transplantation. One entry per CDR3 protein results from TCRdb running MiXCR on the RT-PCR reads. Of 920,000 or so distinct CDR3 sequences in the sample, approximately 18% were seen once. The sample was blood, either unsorted or a sorted T cell fraction (not recorded which). Receptors were obtained from a human donor who was either an allogeneic HSCT recipient or a stem cell or donor lymphocyte infusion donor (not recorded which). It is not recorded whose cells these are; they may come from a transplant donor.

This clonotype was recorded a few times. This chain joins TRBV5-6 and TRBJ2-5; possible D gene TRBD1, 5 bases. V lost 2 bases, J lost 1 base, and 12 bases lay in between. CDR3 length: 15 amino acids. In germline, CDR1 is SGHDT, CDR2 YYEEEE. The chain's CDR3 is CASSFNRQIQETQYF. CDR3 coding DNA: TGTGCCAGCAGCTTTAATAGACAGATCCAAGAGACCCAGTACTTC.

This sequence joins TRBV5-1 and TRBJ2-1; TRBD1 matches 10 bases. The CDR3 is made up of 17 amino acids. Germline V gene data show CDR1 as SGHRS and CDR2 as YFSETQ. V shed 3 bases and J 7 bases; nucleotides not matched to a gene: 13. CDR3 DNA: TGCGCCAGCAGCTCCAATCAACCGGGACAGGGGATGAATGAGCAGTTCTTC. Translated: CASSSNQPGQGMNEQFF.

The chain employs TRBV24-1 and TRBJ1-5; D is uncertain. V was trimmed by 2 bases and J by 1 base, leaving 14 bases between them. There are 17 residues in the CDR3. Germline values: CDR1 KGHDR, CDR2 SFDVKD. The CDR3 here is CATSDSGKGRSNQPQHF. The CDR3 nucleotides read TGTGCCACCAGTGATTCAGGTAAAGGGAGAAGCAATCAGCCCCAGCATTTT.

This clonotype was picked up a small number of times. The genes are TRBV5-6 and TRBJ1-2; unclear D gene. V was cut by 1 base and J by 6 bases, with 13 bases left in between. The CDR3 spans 14 residues. Germline V lookup: CDR1 SGHDT, CDR2 YYEEEE. The CDR3 here is CASSLFGYPNGYTF. In DNA form, the CDR3 reads TGTGCCAGCAGCTTGTTCGGGTACCCAAATGGCTACACCTTC. Looking up the rest from reference TRBV5-6 and TRBJ1-2 gives the full variable domain: DAGVTQSPTHLIKTRGQQVTLRCSPKSGHDTVSWYQQALGQGPQFIFQYYEEEERQRGNFPDRFSGHQFPNYSSELNVNALLLGDSALYLCASSLFGYPNGYTFGSGTRLTVV.

This sequence joins TRBV12-3 or TRBV12-4 and TRBJ2-3; D gene uncertain. The V gene lost 6 bases and the J gene lost 1 base, with 11 bases spanning the gap. The CDR3 totals 14 residues. Here the CDR3 DNA reads TGTGCCAGCAGCCGCAGCAGAGGCACAGATACGCAGTATTTT. Protein product: CASSRSRGTDTQYF.

The chain combines TRBV13 with TRBJ2-7, with D possibly called TRBD1 or TRBD2 (6 bases each). Germline CDR1 reads PRHDT; CDR2 reads FYEKMQ (reference sequence). V was clipped by 7 bases and J by 0 bases, with 10 bases between them. The CDR3 covers 13 residues. The CDR3 loop is CASIGGTSYEQYF. The CDR3 region has the DNA TGTGCCAGCATAGGGGGGACCTCCTACGAGCAGTACTTC.

The chain has TRBV7-3 and TRBJ2-2; D possibly corresponds to TRBD2 (6 bases). CDR3 length equals 16 residues. V was cut by 3 bases and J by 7 bases, with 18 bases left in between. Germline V gene sequence: CDR1 SGHTA, CDR2 FQGTGA. The CDR3: CASSLAGLRGGGELFF. CDR3 coding DNA: TGTGCCAGCAGCTTGGCCGGACTACGGGGAGGCGGGGAGCTGTTTTTT.

This clonotype showed up just a few times. The V gene is TRBV6-1, the J gene TRBJ1-2; D uncertain. The V and J ends lost 7 bases and 4 bases respectively, with 19 bases between them. Germline lookup yields CDR1 MNHNS and CDR2 SASEGT. This CDR3 region has 15 residues. The CDR3 nucleotides are TGTGCCAGCAAACCCCTTGTAGTATTGGTCTATGGCTACACCTTC. Its translation: CASKPLVVLVYGYTF.

This clonotype was seen more than once but under ten times. CDR3 in DNA: TGTGCCACCAGTGTCCCTTGTGGGGCTAGACTGTACCAAGAGACCCAGTACTTC. Translating it yields CATSVPCGARLYQETQYF. The chain joins TRBV24-1 to TRBJ2-5; D may be TRBD1 (5 bases). There are 18 residues in the CDR3. V shed 5 bases and J shed 0 bases, with 21 bases lying between them. Looked up from germline, CDR1 is KGHDR and CDR2 is SFDVKD.

This clonotype was recorded a few times. V usage is TRBV20-1 and J usage is TRBJ2-2, with TRBD2 as a possible D gene (6 bases). Deletions cut 3 bases from V and 4 bases from J, with 9 bases between. Germline values: CDR1 DFQATT, CDR2 SNEGSKA (reference sequence). The CDR3 consists of 13 residues. In DNA, the CDR3 is TGCAGTGCTAGTACCGGGAGCACCGGGGAGCTGTTTTTT. Encoded protein: CSASTGSTGELFF.

This clonotype has just a few counts. This chain links TRBV7-2 with TRBJ2-7; 12 nucleotides agree with TRBD2. CDR3 size: 17 residues. Germline values: CDR1 SGHTA, CDR2 FQGNSA. J was trimmed by 0 bases and V by 2 bases; bases with no gene match: 5. In DNA form, the CDR3 reads TGTGCCAGCAGCTTATGGCTAGCGGGGGGGACCTCCTACGAGCAGTACTTC. Protein sequence: CASSLWLAGGTSYEQYF.

A few counts support this clonotype. This chain uses TRBV18 with TRBJ2-7, with D unclear. Germline CDR1 and CDR2: KGHSH and LQKENI. CDR3 length equals 15 residues. V lost 3 bases, J lost 8 bases, and 20 bases lay in between. CDR3 in amino acids: CASSPNRSTTGQQYF. As DNA, the CDR3 is TGTGCCAGCTCACCTAACCGTTCTACAACCGGGCAGCAGTACTTC.

The chain uses TRBV12-3 or TRBV12-4 and TRBJ1-3; TRBD1 aligns across 8 bases. V lost 5 bases, J lost 0 bases, and 3 bases stayed unmatched. The CDR3 has 15 amino acids. The CDR3 is CASSRTGNSGNTIYF. CDR3 sequence (DNA): TGTGCCAGCAGTCGGACAGGGAACTCTGGAAACACCATATATTTT.

V gene TRBV20-1 combines with J gene TRBJ2-7; 13 nucleotides agree with TRBD2. Germline CDR1 and CDR2: DFQATT and SNEGSKA (reference sequence). Losses at the gene ends were 2 bases for V and 6 bases for J; bases not matched to a gene: 16. The CDR3 is 18 amino acids. In DNA form, the CDR3 reads TGCAGTGCTAGAAGGGTCACCCTAACTAGCGGGGGGGCGTTCGAGCAGTACTTC. Protein product: CSARRVTLTSGGAFEQYF.

CDR3 DNA: TGCGCCAGCAGCCAAGGCGGGAGTGCTCCCAATGAGCAGTTCTTC. This codes for CASSQGGSAPNEQFF. The V gene is TRBV4-1, the J gene TRBJ2-1, with TRBD2 matching over 7 bases. The CDR3 is 15 amino acids. Germline trimming cut 1 base from V and 6 bases from J; bases unmatched to any gene: 6. Germline V lookup: CDR1 MGHRA, CDR2 YSYEKL.

CDR3 loop: CASSPSRTGGTDTQYF. DNA for the CDR3: TGTGCCAGCAGCCCCTCTCGGACAGGGGGCACAGATACGCAGTATTTT. This chain uses TRBV6-2 or TRBV6-3 with TRBJ2-3, with 9 positions matching TRBD1. The germline CDR1 and CDR2 sequences are MNHEY and SVGEGT. CDR3 size: 16 residues. Losses at the gene ends were 6 bases for V and 1 base for J; bases not matched to a gene: 8.

The sample holds a few counts of this clonotype. Here the CDR3 DNA reads TGTGCCAGCTCACCACCGCAAAGGGGGGAGCTGTTTTTT. Amino acid sequence: CASSPPQRGELFF. V is TRBV18 and J is TRBJ2-2, with D unclear. This CDR3 contains 13 residues. In germline, CDR1 is KGHSH, CDR2 LQKENI. With 0 bases removed from V and 8 bases from J, the gap between germline ends came to 7 bases.

The table lists this clonotype with a few counts. The chain is built from TRBV11-2 and TRBJ2-5, with TRBD2 identical over 8 bases. This CDR3 spans 16 amino acids. V lost 1 base to trimming and J lost 5 bases; unmatched junction nucleotides: 9. Germline V gives CDR1 SGHAT, CDR2 FQNNGV. The CDR3, as DNA: TGTGCCAGCAGCTTAGTTCCAGCGGGAGTATGGGAGACCCAGTACTTC. Translated: CASSLVPAGVWETQYF.

This clonotype was seen a handful of times. The rearrangement links TRBV3-1 to TRBJ2-7; 8 bases agree with TRBD1. Germline trimming cut 1 base from V and 6 bases from J; bases unmatched to any gene: 8. Germline V gene lookup returns CDR1 LGHDT and CDR2 YNNKEL (reference sequence). The CDR3 contains 15 residues. As DNA, the CDR3 is TGTGCCAGCAGCCAAGTTCCCAGGGGGCGATCCGAGCAGTACTTC. Its translation is CASSQVPRGRSEQYF.

In its sample, this clonotype was seen once. The V call is TRBV6-2 or TRBV6-3, the J call TRBJ1-5; TRBD1 is a possible D gene (6 bases). The germline V gene has CDR1 MNHEY and CDR2 SVGEGT. The ends were cut back, 7 bases at V and 6 bases at J, with 13 bases in the middle. The CDR3 has 13 residues. The CDR3 region is CASNNRDSQPQHF. CDR3 bases: TGTGCCAGCAACAACAGGGATAGTCAGCCCCAGCATTTT.

The chain carries TRBV4-1 and TRBJ2-7; TRBD1 is a possible D gene (6 bases). Trimming stripped 2 bases from V and 2 bases from J, with 13 bases between. The CDR3 has 15 amino acids. Per germline, CDR1 MGHRA and CDR2 YSYEKL. CDR3 protein: CASSQTPDRAYEQYF. The CDR3 coding sequence is TGCGCCAGCAGCCAAACTCCGGACAGAGCCTACGAGCAGTACTTC.

The J gene is TRBJ1-5, the V gene TRBV12-3 or TRBV12-4; no clear D. This CDR3 comprises 13 residues. The germline V and J ends were trimmed by 7 bases and 3 bases, with 10 bases remaining between them. The CDR3 nucleotides read TGTGCCAGCACGCAGGACTTCAATCAGCCCCAGCATTTT. Translation gives CASTQDFNQPQHF.

This clonotype turned up a few times. The genes are TRBV7-9 and TRBJ2-1; the match to TRBD2 covers 8 bases. The length of the CDR3 is 13 residues. Germline V gene lookup returns CDR1 SEHNR and CDR2 FQNEAQ (reference sequence). V dropped 5 bases and J dropped 9; count of bases not matched to a gene: 6. In nucleotides, the CDR3 is TGTGCCAGCAGCCCTGACGGGAGGGTTGAGCAGTTCTTC. Amino acid sequence: CASSPDGRVEQFF.

The rearrangement links TRBV20-1 to TRBJ1-4; D gene ambiguous. The CDR3 extends over 15 amino acids. CDR1 and CDR2 (germline): DFQATT, SNEGSKA (reference sequence). Trimming left V 3 bases short and J 2 bases short, with 13 bases between. The CDR3 DNA sequence: TGCAGTGCTAGTGCCGGGTCCCGGACTAATGAAAAACTGTTTTTT. It specifies CSASAGSRTNEKLFF.

V gene TRBV12-3 or TRBV12-4 combines with J gene TRBJ2-1; D is uncertain. The V and J ends lost 8 bases and 6 bases respectively, with 11 bases between them. CDR3 length: 12 amino acids. In DNA, the CDR3 is TGTGCCAGCGCGCTTCCAGCCAATGAGCAGTTCTTC. Translation gives CASALPANEQFF.

This clonotype has just a few counts. The CDR3 spells CASTAWDRAYTDTQYF. CDR3 nucleotide sequence: TGTGCCAGCACCGCATGGGACAGGGCTTACACAGATACGCAGTATTTT. The chain combines TRBV12-3 or TRBV12-4 with TRBJ2-3, with TRBD1 matching over 9 bases. This CDR3 is 16 amino acids long. J was trimmed by 2 bases and V by 7 bases; bases with no gene match: 10.